This TCR beta chain emerged from a study of T cell responses to AZD1222 COVID-19 vaccine (dated by TCRdb to about 2021). About the investigation overall: TCR sequencing covered about 230 trial participants: around 210 given two doses of AZD1222 and around 26 given two doses of MenACWY control vaccine. Trial participants were enrolled by age into subgroups of 18-55, 56-69 and 70-plus years, and around 140, 26 and 57 TCR-sequenced participants, respectively, were included in these subgroups.

On this clone itself: Its recognized antigen is unknown. Qualities for individual bases were not recorded, and no much larger clone is one base off.

In light of the paper, this sample's time point label describes: about 28 days (+/-7) after the second vaccine dose. The treatment or condition label, read with the paper, signifies: meningococcal conjugate vaccine given as trial control. The vaccinee samples were drawn from two UK trials, COV001 and COV002, one of which was a single-blind randomized controlled phase 2/3 trial testing AZD1222 (ChAdOx1 nCoV-19) in healthy adults. For TCRbeta chain sequencing, PBMC samples were collected from trial participants at day 0 and at day 28 after the second dose. Results the study describes overall, beyond this receptor: Most participants were white British and females outnumbered males, and the authors suggested that clonal diversity may have been underestimated. No day 14 peak-response samples were available, so repertoires were characterized only after the peak T cell response. In the small 56-69-year group, the increase in depth fell short of significance, most likely because of low power. Vaccine-associated CD4 TCRs spanned the whole spike protein, with dominant responses in regions 160-218 and 743-854. Reportedly, close to half of the unique spike-specific TCRs recognized epitopes lying outside the regions that are mutated in the B.1.351 and B.1.1.7 variants. After two AZD1222 doses, spike-specific TCR breadth and depth were significantly higher than at day 0 and than in MenACWY recipients. Conclusions about previously exposed vaccinees are limited, since just five to seven AZD1222 recipients were seropositive for SARS-CoV-2 at baseline.

The CDR3 regions of human TCRbeta chains were analyzed by immunosequencing. In the source study's methods: TCRs in the repertoires were matched against a reference library of SARS-CoV-2-specific TCRs that had been generated with the MIRA antigen-specificity platform. Breadth meant the fraction of unique TCRs that were SARS-CoV-2-associated, whereas depth meant the fraction of total T cells that were SARS-CoV-2-associated. Using the MIRA data, every spike-specific TCR was mapped to the spike region that the TCR reacted to and assigned to either a CD4 or a CD8 class. Log10-transformed breadth and depth values were compared by one-way ANOVA with Sidak's multiple comparisons tests. Drawn from immuneACCESS, this table holds only the in-frame rearrangements with V and J called that TCRdb kept. Clones are partly lost; checked studies trace under half to an unresolved V gene and leave the rest unexplained. V and J calls and clone size come straight from that table; D and trimming were deduced from the DNA. The sample data list over 150,000 clones, and roughly 93% of these were observed just once. Around 0.96% of the sample rests with the top ten.

From the cysteine up to the phenylalanine, the CDR3 has a length of 15 residues. Of all the DNA, just the CDR3 is kept, 45 bases in frame from base 1. Trimming leaves V shorter by 5 bases and J shorter by 1 base, with the junction holding 5 bases beyond the gene matches. Looking up the germline V gene (reference sequence) yields CDR1 LGHDT and CDR2 YNNKEL. The sample was peripheral blood, taken 28 days after the second dose of the MenACWY control vaccine. This receptor was obtained from an adult who received the MenACWY meningococcal vaccine as a control. This chain is built from TRBV3-1 (or the pseudogene TRBV3-2) and TRBJ2-3, with 8 central nucleotides matching TRBD2. Here is the DNA: TGTGCCAGCAGCTTACAAGCGGGGGGCACAGATACGCAGTATTTT. Translated, it reads CASSLQAGGTDTQYF.